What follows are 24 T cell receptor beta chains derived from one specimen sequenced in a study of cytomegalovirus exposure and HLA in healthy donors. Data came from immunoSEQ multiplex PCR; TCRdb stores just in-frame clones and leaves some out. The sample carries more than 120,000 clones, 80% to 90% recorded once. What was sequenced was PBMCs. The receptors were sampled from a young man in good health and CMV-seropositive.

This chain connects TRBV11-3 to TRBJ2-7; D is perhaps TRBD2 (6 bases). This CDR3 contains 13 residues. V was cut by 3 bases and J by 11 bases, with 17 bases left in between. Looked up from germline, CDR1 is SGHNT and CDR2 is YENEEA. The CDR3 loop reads CASSLVSGGPEYF. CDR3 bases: TGTGCCAGCAGCTTGGTTAGCGGAGGGCCTGAGTACTTC.

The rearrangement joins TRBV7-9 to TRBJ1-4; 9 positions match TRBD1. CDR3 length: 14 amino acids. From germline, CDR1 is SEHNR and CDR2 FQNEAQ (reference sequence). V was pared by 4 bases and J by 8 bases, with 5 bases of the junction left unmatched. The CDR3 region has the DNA TGTGCCAGCAGCTCGGGACAGGGAAGCGAAAAACTGTTTTTT. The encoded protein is CASSSGQGSEKLFF.

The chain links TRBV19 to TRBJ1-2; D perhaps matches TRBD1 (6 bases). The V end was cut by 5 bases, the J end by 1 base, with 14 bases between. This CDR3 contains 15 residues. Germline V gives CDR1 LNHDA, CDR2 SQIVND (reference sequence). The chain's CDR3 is CASSVLQGSNYGYTF. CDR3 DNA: TGTGCCAGTAGTGTCTTACAGGGAAGTAACTATGGCTACACCTTC. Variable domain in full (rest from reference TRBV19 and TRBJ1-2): DGGITQSPKYLFRKEGQNVTLSCEQNLNHDAMYWYRQDPGQGLRLIYYSQIVNDFQKGDIAEGYSVSREKKESFPLTVTSAQKNPTAFYLCASSVLQGSNYGYTFGSGTRLTVV.

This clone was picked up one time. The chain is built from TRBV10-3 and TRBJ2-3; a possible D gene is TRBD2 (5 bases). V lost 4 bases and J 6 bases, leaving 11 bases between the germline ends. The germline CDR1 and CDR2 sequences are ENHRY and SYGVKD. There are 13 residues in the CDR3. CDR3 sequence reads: CAISGTRRDTQYF. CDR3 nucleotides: TGTGCCATCAGTGGAACACGGAGGGATACGCAGTATTTT.

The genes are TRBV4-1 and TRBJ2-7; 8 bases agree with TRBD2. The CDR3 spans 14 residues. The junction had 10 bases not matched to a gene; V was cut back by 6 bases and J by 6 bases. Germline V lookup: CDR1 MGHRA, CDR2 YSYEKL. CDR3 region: CASRRLPREGEQYF. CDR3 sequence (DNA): TGCGCCAGCAGACGACTTCCCCGGGAGGGCGAGCAGTACTTC.

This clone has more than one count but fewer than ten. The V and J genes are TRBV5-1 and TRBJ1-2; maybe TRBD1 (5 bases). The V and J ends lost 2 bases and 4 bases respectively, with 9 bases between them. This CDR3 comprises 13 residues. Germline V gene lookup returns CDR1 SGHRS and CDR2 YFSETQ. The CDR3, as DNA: TGCGCCAGCAGCTTAGACAGCCCCTATGGCTACACCTTC. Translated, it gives CASSLDSPYGYTF.

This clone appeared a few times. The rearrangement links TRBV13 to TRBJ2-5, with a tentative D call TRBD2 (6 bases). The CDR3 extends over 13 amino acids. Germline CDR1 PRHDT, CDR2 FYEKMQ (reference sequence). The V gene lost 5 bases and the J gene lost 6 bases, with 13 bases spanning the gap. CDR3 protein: CASSPSTRKTQYF. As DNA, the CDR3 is TGTGCCAGCAGCCCGTCGACTAGGAAGACCCAGTACTTC.

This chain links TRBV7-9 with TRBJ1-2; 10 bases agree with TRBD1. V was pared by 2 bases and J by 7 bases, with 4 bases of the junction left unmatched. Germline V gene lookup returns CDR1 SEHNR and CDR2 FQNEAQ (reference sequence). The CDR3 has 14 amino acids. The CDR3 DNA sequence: TGTGCCAGCAGCTTACTGACAGGGGGCCTTGGCTACACCTTC. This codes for CASSLLTGGLGYTF.

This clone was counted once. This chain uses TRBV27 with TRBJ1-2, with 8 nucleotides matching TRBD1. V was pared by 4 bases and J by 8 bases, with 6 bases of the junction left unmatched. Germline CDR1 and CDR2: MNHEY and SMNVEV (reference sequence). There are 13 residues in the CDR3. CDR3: CASSSRTGSGYTF. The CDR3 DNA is TGTGCCAGCAGTTCCAGGACAGGGTCCGGCTACACCTTC.

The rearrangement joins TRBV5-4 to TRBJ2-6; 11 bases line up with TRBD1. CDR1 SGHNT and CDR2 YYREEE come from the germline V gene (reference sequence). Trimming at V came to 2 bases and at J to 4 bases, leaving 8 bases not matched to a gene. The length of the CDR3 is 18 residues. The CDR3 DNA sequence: TGTGCCAGCAGCTTTGGACAGGGGGCGCCTTCAGGGGCCAACGTCCTGACTTTC. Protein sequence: CASSFGQGAPSGANVLTF.

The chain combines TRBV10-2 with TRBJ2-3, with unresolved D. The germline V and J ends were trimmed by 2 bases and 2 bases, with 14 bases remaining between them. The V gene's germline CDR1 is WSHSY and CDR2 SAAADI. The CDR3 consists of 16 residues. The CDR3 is CASSEPDNIFTDTQYF. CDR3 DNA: TGCGCCAGCAGTGAGCCCGACAACATATTCACAGATACGCAGTATTTT.

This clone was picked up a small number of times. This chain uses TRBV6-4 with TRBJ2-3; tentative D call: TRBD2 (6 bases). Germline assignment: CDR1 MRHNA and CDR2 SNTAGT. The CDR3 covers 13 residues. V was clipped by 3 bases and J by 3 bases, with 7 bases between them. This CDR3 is CASSEEGTDTQYF. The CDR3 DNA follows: TGTGCCAGCAGTGAGGAGGGAACAGATACGCAGTATTTT.

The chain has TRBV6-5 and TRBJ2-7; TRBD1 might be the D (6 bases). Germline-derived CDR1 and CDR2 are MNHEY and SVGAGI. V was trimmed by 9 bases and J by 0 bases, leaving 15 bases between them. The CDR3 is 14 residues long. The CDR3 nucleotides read TGTGCCAGTCAAACAGGGCGAGGCTCCTACGAGCAGTACTTC. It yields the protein CASQTGRGSYEQYF.

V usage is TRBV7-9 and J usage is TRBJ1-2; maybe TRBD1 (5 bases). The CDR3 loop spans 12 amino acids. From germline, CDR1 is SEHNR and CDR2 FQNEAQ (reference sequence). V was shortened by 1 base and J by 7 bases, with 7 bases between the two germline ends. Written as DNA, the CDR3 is TGTGCCAGCAGCTTAGACAGGAGTGGCTACACCTTC. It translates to CASSLDRSGYTF.

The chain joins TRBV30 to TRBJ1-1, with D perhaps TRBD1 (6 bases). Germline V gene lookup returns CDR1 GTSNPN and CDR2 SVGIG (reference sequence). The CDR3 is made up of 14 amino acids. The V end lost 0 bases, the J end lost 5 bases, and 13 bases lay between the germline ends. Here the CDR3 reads CAWSVMGARTEAFF. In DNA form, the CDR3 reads TGTGCCTGGAGTGTTATGGGGGCCAGGACTGAAGCTTTCTTT.

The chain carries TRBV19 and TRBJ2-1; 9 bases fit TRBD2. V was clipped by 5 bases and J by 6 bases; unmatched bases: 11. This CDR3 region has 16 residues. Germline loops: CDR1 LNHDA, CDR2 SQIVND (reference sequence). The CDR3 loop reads CASSLKPGTSSNEQFF. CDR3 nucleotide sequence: TGTGCCAGTAGTCTCAAGCCCGGGACTAGCTCCAATGAGCAGTTCTTC.

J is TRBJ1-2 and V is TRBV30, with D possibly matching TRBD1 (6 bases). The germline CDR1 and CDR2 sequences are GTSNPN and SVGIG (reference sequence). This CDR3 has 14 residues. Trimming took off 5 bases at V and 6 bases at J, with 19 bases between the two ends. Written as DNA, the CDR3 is TGTGCCTGGCTTTCTCACAGGGCGAGAGATGGCTACACCTTC. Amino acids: CAWLSHRARDGYTF.

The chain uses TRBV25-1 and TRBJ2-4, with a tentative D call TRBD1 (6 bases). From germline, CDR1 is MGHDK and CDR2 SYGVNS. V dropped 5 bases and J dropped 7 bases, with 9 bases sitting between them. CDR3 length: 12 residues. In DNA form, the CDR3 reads TGTGCCAGCAGTCGGCAGGGGAACATTCAGTACTTC. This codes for CASSRQGNIQYF.

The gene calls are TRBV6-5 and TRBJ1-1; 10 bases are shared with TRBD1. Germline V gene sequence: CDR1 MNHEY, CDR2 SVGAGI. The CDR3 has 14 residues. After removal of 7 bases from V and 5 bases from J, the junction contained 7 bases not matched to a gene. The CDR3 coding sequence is TGTGCCAGCACCGGAGGGACAGGGGAAACTGAAGCTTTCTTT. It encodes CASTGGTGETEAFF.

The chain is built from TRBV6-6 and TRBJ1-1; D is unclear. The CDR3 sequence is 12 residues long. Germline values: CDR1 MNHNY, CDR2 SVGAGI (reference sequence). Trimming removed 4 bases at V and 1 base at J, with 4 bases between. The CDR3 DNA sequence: TGTGCCAGCAGTTTCCAGAACACTGAAGCTTTCTTT. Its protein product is CASSFQNTEAFF.

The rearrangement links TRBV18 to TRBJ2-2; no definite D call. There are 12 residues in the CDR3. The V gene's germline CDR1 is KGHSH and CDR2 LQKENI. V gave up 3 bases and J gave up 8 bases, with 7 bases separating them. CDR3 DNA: TGTGCCAGCTCACCTCCTTCTGGGGAGCTGTTTTTT. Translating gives CASSPPSGELFF. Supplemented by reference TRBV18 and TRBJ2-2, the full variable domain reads NAGVMQNPRHLVRRRGQEARLRCSPMKGHSHVYWYRQLPEEGLKFMVYLQKENIIDESGMPKERFSAEFPKEGPSILRIQQVVRGDSAAYFCASSPPSGELFFGEGSRLTVL.

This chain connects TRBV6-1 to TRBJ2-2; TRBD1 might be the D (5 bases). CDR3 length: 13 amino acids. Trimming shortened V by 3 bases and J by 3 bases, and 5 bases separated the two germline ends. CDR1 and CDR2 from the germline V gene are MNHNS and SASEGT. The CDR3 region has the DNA TGTGCCAGCAGTGACAGGGACACCGGGGAGCTGTTTTTT. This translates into CASSDRDTGELFF.

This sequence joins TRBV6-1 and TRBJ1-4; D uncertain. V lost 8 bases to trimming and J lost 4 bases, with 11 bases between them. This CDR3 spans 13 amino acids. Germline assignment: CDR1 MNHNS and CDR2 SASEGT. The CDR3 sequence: CASRRTDNEKLFF. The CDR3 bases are TGTGCCAGCCGAAGAACAGATAATGAAAAACTGTTTTTT.

Here the CDR3 DNA reads TGTGCCAGTCGAGTCACAGGGGGCCATGGCTACACCTTC. Translation gives CASRVTGGHGYTF. The chain joins TRBV19 to TRBJ1-2, with TRBD1 identical over 9 bases. Per the germline V gene, CDR1 is LNHDA and CDR2 is SQIVND (reference sequence). The CDR3 has 13 residues. J lost 6 bases, V lost 8 bases, and 7 bases had no gene match. The whole variable domain, filled in from reference TRBV19 and TRBJ1-2, reads DGGITQSPKYLFRKEGQNVTLSCEQNLNHDAMYWYRQDPGQGLRLIYYSQIVNDFQKGDIAEGYSVSREKKESFPLTVTSAQKNPTAFYLCASRVTGGHGYTFGSGTRLTVV.